The T cell receptor beta chain described here comes from a study of T-cell reconstitution after alpha-beta-depleted transplantation in children. A library of TCRbeta sequences, prepared with unique molecular identifiers, was generated. TCRdb passed the PCR reads through MiXCR, listing each CDR3 protein once. The sample carries approximately 400,000 distinct CDR3 sequences, about a tenth recorded once. Germline CDR1 reads SGHRS; CDR2 reads YFSETQ. The CDR3 loop spans 17 amino acids. The ends lost 4 bases at V and 0 bases at J; junction bases unmatched: 8. The material sequenced was PBMCs from the stem cell graft donor, taken from the stem cell graft. The chain combines TRBV5-1 with TRBJ2-1, with 9 bases lining up with TRBD2. This clonotype originated in a human donor who donated a stem cell graft to a child with acute myeloid leukemia. CDR3 coding DNA: TGCGCCAGCAGCCGGATGGGTAGCGGGAGCTCCTACAATGAGCAGTTCTTC. It codes for CASSRMGSGSSYNEQFF.